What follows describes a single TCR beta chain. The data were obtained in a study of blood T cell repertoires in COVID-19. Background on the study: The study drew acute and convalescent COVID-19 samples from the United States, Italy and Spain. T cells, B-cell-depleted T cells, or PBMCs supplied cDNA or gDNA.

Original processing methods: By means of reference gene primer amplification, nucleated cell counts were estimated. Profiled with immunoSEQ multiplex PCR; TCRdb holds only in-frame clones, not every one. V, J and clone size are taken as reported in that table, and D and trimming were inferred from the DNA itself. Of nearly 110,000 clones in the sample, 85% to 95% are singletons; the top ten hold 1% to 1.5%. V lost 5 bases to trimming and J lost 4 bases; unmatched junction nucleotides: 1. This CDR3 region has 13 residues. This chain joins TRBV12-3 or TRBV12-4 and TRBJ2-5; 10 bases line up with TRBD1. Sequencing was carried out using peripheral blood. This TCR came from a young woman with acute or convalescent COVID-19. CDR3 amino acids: CASSRDRGETQYF. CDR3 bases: TGTGCCAGCAGTCGGGACAGGGGAGAGACCCAGTACTTC.